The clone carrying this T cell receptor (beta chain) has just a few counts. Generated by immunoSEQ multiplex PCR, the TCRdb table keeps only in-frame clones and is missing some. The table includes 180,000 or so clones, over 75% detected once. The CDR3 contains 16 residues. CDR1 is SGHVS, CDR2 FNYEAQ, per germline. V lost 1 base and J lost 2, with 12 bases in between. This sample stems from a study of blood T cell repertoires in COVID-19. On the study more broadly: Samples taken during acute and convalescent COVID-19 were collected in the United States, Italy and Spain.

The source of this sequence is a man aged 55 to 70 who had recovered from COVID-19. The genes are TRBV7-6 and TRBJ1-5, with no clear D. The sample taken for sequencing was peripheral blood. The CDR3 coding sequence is TGTGCCAGCAGCTTAGGTTCCGGGTCTGGCAATCAGCCCCAGCATTTT. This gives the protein CASSLGSGSGNQPQHF.